The 30 T cell receptor beta chains reported below all come from one sample, sequenced in a study of blood T cell repertoires in COVID-19 (dated by TCRdb to the early 2020s). The library was generated by the immunoSEQ multiplex PCR assay. What TCRdb holds here is the immuneACCESS table cut down to in-frame rearrangements. Part of the clones is not present; checked against another copy, under half of the missing clones reflect an unresolved V gene, and the others are unexplained. The sample includes around 170,000 clones, with over 70% observed a single time. Roughly an eighth of the sample goes to the ten largest clones. The sample taken for sequencing was PBMCs or T cells enriched from blood (not recorded which). The receptors shown here come from a man in his sixties who had been exposed to COVID-19.

This clone was observed once. V and J are TRBV28 and TRBJ2-1, with D possibly matching TRBD1 (6 bases). Between the trimmed V and J ends, which lost 5 bases and 6 bases, there was a span of 14 bases. The CDR3 contains 14 residues. Germline V gene sequence: CDR1 MDHEN, CDR2 SYDVKM. The CDR3 protein is CASSIQGPLNEQFF. CDR3 DNA: TGTGCCAGCAGTATACAGGGTCCCCTCAATGAGCAGTTCTTC.

The chain combines TRBV29-1 with TRBJ1-3; no firm D call. Germline V gene data show CDR1 as SQVTM and CDR2 as ANQGSEA. V was cut by 0 bases and J by 2 bases, with 8 bases left in between. CDR3 length: 14 residues. In DNA form, the CDR3 reads TGCAGCGTTGAAGAACAGTCGACTGGAAACACCATATATTTT. This sequence encodes CSVEEQSTGNTIYF. The full variable domain, in which reference TRBV29-1 and TRBJ1-3 provide the parts outside the CDR3, is SAVISQKPSRDICQRGTSLTIQCQVDSQVTMMFWYRQQPGQSLTLIATANQGSEATYESGFVIDKFPISRPNLTFSTLTVSNMSPEDSSIYLCSVEEQSTGNTIYFGEGSWLTVV.

The chain combines TRBV4-1 with TRBJ2-1; TRBD1 matches at 9 bases. V shed 1 base and J 9 bases; nucleotides not matched to a gene: 7. Germline V CDR1 and CDR2: MGHRA, YSYEKL. The CDR3 runs 15 residues. The CDR3 region has the DNA TGCGCCAGCAGCCAAGTGGGACAGGGATCCTTTGAGCAGTTCTTC. Translation: CASSQVGQGSFEQFF.

This chain links TRBV15 with TRBJ2-3; TRBD2 matches 7 bases. Per the germline V gene, CDR1 is LNHNV and CDR2 is YYDKDF (reference sequence). The V gene end was trimmed by 4 bases and the J gene end by 4 bases; junction bases not matched to a gene: 2. The CDR3 totals 13 residues. The CDR3 DNA reads as TGTGCCACCAGCATGGGGGGGGCAGATACGCAGTATTTT. As protein: CATSMGGADTQYF.

The rearrangement uses TRBV19 and TRBJ2-7; TRBD1 matches 10 bases. Germline trimming cut 6 bases from V and 1 base from J; bases unmatched to any gene: 6. This CDR3 spans 15 amino acids. Germline assignment: CDR1 LNHDA and CDR2 SQIVND (reference sequence). The CDR3 sequence: CASRKDRGGSYEQYF. DNA for the CDR3: TGTGCCAGTAGGAAGGACAGGGGGGGGTCCTACGAGCAGTACTTC.

The chain carries TRBV28 and TRBJ2-7; maybe TRBD1 (5 bases). Per the germline V gene, CDR1 is MDHEN and CDR2 is SYDVKM. V was pared by 3 bases and J by 2 bases, with 11 bases between. CDR3 length equals 14 residues. CDR3 amino acids: CASSLQQVAYEQYF. In DNA form, the CDR3 reads TGTGCCAGCAGTTTGCAACAGGTGGCCTACGAGCAGTACTTC.

The gene calls are TRBV24-1 and TRBJ2-5; 7 bases match TRBD1. CDR3 length: 15 amino acids. Germline-derived CDR1 and CDR2 are KGHDR and SFDVKD. The trim removed 3 bases at V and 1 base at J, leaving 4 bases unmatched. The CDR3 here is CATSDPGQAQETQYF. The DNA for the CDR3 is TGTGCCACCAGTGATCCAGGACAGGCCCAAGAGACCCAGTACTTC.

V usage is TRBV6-5 and J usage is TRBJ1-4; 7 bases line up with TRBD1. Germline V gene data show CDR1 as MNHEY and CDR2 as SVGAGI. The CDR3 has 15 amino acids. V was pared by 5 bases and J by 3 bases, with 6 bases of the junction left unmatched. This CDR3 reads CASSPSRGSNEKLFF. In DNA form, the CDR3 reads TGTGCCAGCAGTCCCTCCAGGGGGTCTAATGAAAAACTGTTTTTT.

The chain joins TRBV25-1 to TRBJ2-7; D is uncertain. The CDR3 length is 11 residues. Deletions cut 2 bases from V and 5 bases from J, with 4 bases between. Germline lookup yields CDR1 MGHDK and CDR2 SYGVNS. CDR3 sequence: CASSELDEQYF. The CDR3 coding sequence is TGTGCCAGCAGTGAACTAGACGAGCAGTACTTC.

The rearrangement joins TRBV28 to TRBJ2-7, with TRBD1 matching 12 bases. V lost 3 bases to trimming and J lost 7 bases; unmatched junction nucleotides: 7. The CDR3 runs 15 residues. The germline CDR1 and CDR2 sequences are MDHEN and SYDVKM. The CDR3 DNA follows: TGTGCCAGCAGTTTGATGGGACAGGGGGCTGAAGAGCAGTACTTC. Translation gives CASSLMGQGAEEQYF.

The rearrangement uses TRBV2 and TRBJ2-3; a weak D match, TRBD1 (5 bases). Germline assignment: CDR1 SNHLY and CDR2 FYNNEI. Trimming took off 6 bases at V and 4 bases at J, with 8 bases between the two ends. CDR3 length equals 12 residues. The CDR3 DNA reads as TGTGCCAGCAGGCTGACAGCAGATACGCAGTATTTT. Translation: CASRLTADTQYF.

This chain joins TRBV9 and TRBJ1-4, with 8 bases identical to TRBD1. The CDR3 has 14 residues. Germline V gene sequence: CDR1 SGDLS, CDR2 YYNGEE. V was clipped by 4 bases and J by 7 bases; unmatched bases: 6. CDR3 nucleotide sequence: TGTGCCAGCAGCCCGAGACAGGGGATTGAAAAACTGTTTTTT. This sequence encodes CASSPRQGIEKLFF.

The chain joins TRBV7-6 to TRBJ2-7; D is perhaps TRBD1 (6 bases). Trimming left V 1 base short and J 0 bases short, with 13 bases between. The germline V gene encodes CDR1 SGHVS and CDR2 FNYEAQ. This CDR3 spans 16 amino acids. CDR3 DNA sequence: TGTGCCAGCAGCTTAGTTGCGGCGGACAGCTCCTACGAGCAGTACTTC. Translated, it gives CASSLVAADSSYEQYF. Filled out from reference TRBV7-6 and TRBJ2-7, the complete variable domain reads GAGVSQSPRYKVTKRGQDVALRCDPISGHVSLYWYRQALGQGPEFLTYFNYEAQQDKSGLPNDRFSAERPEGSISTLTIQRTEQRDSAMYRCASSLVAADSSYEQYFGPGTRLTVT.

This chain connects TRBV7-2 to TRBJ2-7, with 8 bases identical to TRBD2. V gave up 5 bases and J gave up 0 bases; unmatched junction bases: 12. The CDR3 covers 17 residues. Germline loops: CDR1 SGHTA, CDR2 FQGNSA. This CDR3 reads CASSPKPGLGDSYEQYF. In DNA form, the CDR3 reads TGTGCCAGCAGCCCGAAACCGGGACTAGGGGACTCCTACGAGCAGTACTTC. The full variable domain, its missing parts supplied by reference TRBV7-2 and TRBJ2-7, is GAGVSQSPSNKVTEKGKDVELRCDPISGHTALYWYRQSLGQGLEFLIYFQGNSAPDKSGLPSDRFSAERTGGSVSTLTIQRTQQEDSAVYLCASSPKPGLGDSYEQYFGPGTRLTVT.

The rearrangement uses TRBV24-1 and TRBJ2-7; 9 positions match TRBD1. This CDR3 has 16 amino acids. From germline, CDR1 is KGHDR and CDR2 SFDVKD. Germline trimming cut 2 bases from V and 5 bases from J; bases unmatched to any gene: 9. Here the CDR3 reads CATSDSSGTGRHEQYF. The CDR3 bases are TGTGCCACCAGTGATTCGTCCGGGACAGGGAGACACGAGCAGTACTTC.

CDR3 sequence reads: CASSLGSPQTSGGPYEQYF. CDR3 DNA sequence: TGTGCCAGCAGCTTAGGTTCCCCCCAAACTAGCGGGGGACCCTACGAGCAGTACTTC. V usage is TRBV11-2 and J usage is TRBJ2-7; 11 bases agree with TRBD2. The V segment lost 1 base and the J segment 2 bases; nucleotides outside the gene matches: 13. Germline V gene lookup returns CDR1 SGHAT and CDR2 FQNNGV. The CDR3 consists of 19 residues.

DNA of the CDR3: TGTGCCAGCAGCGTAGGGCCGGGGGACACTGAAGCTTTCTTT. Encoded protein: CASSVGPGDTEAFF. The chain carries TRBV9 and TRBJ1-1; a weak D match, TRBD1 (5 bases). The germline CDR1 and CDR2 sequences are SGDLS and YYNGEE. CDR3 length equals 14 residues. With 0 bases removed from V and 3 bases from J, the gap between germline ends came to 9 bases.

The J gene is TRBJ1-1, the V gene TRBV30; D ambiguous. This CDR3 has 12 amino acids. V was cut by 1 base and J by 11 bases, with 14 bases left in between. The germline gives CDR1 GTSNPN, CDR2 SVGIG (reference sequence). The CDR3 nucleotides read TGTGCCTGGAGTGGTAAAGGAGGGTATGCTTTCTTT. Encoded protein: CAWSGKGGYAFF.

This chain connects TRBV7-2 to TRBJ1-1; 9 bases line up with TRBD1. V dropped 5 bases and J dropped 3; count of bases not matched to a gene: 7. The CDR3 has 15 amino acids. Germline V gene sequence: CDR1 SGHTA, CDR2 FQGNSA. The CDR3 spells CASSLGQGQDTEAFF. CDR3 in DNA: TGTGCCAGCAGCCTGGGACAGGGACAAGACACTGAAGCTTTCTTT.

The rearrangement links TRBV29-1 to TRBJ2-3; 11 bases are shared with TRBD2. This CDR3 spans 17 amino acids. Trimming at V came to 0 bases and at J to 3 bases, leaving 8 bases not matched to a gene. The germline V gene has CDR1 SQVTM and CDR2 ANQGSEA. In DNA form, the CDR3 reads TGCAGCGTTGAAGATCGAACTAGCGGGAGAGTGACAGATACGCAGTATTTT. Residues: CSVEDRTSGRVTDTQYF.

CDR3 amino acids: CASSLAGKETQYF. CDR3 bases: TGTGCCAGCAGCTTAGCAGGGAAAGAGACCCAGTACTTC. This chain uses TRBV11-2 with TRBJ2-5, with a weak D call TRBD1 (5 bases). The CDR3 has 13 residues. The V gene lost 1 base and the J gene lost 3 bases, with 6 bases spanning the gap. Germline CDR1 and CDR2: SGHAT and FQNNGV.

The genes are TRBV7-2 and TRBJ1-1, with TRBD1 as a possible D gene (6 bases). CDR1 is SGHTA and CDR2 is FQGNSA in the germline V gene. Trimming removed 5 bases at V and 5 bases at J, with 21 bases between. The CDR3 consists of 16 residues. The CDR3 DNA is TGTGCCAGCAGCCACTTAACGGGGATGGGGGCTACTGAAGCTTTCTTT. It is translated as CASSHLTGMGATEAFF.

The rearrangement uses TRBV25-1 and TRBJ2-5; 11 bases agree with TRBD2. Germline V gives CDR1 MGHDK, CDR2 SYGVNS. This CDR3 is built from 15 residues. V gave up 4 bases and J gave up 0 bases; unmatched junction bases: 1. The CDR3 DNA reads as TGTGCCAGCAGTGCGGGACTAGCGGACCAAGAGACCCAGTACTTC. Residues: CASSAGLADQETQYF.

The gene calls are TRBV25-1 and TRBJ1-5; 7 bases map to TRBD1. The junction had 4 bases not matched to a gene; V was cut back by 5 bases and J by 3 bases. The CDR3 has 14 residues. Per the germline V gene, CDR1 is MGHDK and CDR2 is SYGVNS. The DNA of the CDR3 is TGTGCCAGCAGTACGACAGGGTCCAATCAGCCCCAGCATTTT. Translation gives CASSTTGSNQPQHF. Looking up the rest from reference TRBV25-1 and TRBJ1-5 gives the full variable domain: EADIYQTPRYLVIGTGKKITLECSQTMGHDKMYWYQQDPGMELHLIHYSYGVNSTEKGDLSSESTVSRIRTEHFPLTLESARPSHTSQYLCASSTTGSNQPQHFGDGTRLSIL.

The table lists this clone with a count of one. The rearrangement links TRBV4-3 to TRBJ2-1; 13 bases are a match to TRBD2. The germline V gene encodes CDR1 LGHNA and CDR2 YSLEER. The CDR3 extends over 17 amino acids. Unmatched junction bases numbered 6, after V lost 4 bases and J lost 3 bases. In DNA, the CDR3 is TGCGCCAGCAGCCCAGAAGGACTAGCGGGAGACTACAATGAGCAGTTCTTC. Amino acids: CASSPEGLAGDYNEQFF.

V usage is TRBV5-1 and J usage is TRBJ2-5; D is perhaps TRBD1 (6 bases). The CDR3 has 16 residues. Trimming took 2 bases from V and 5 from J, leaving 19 bases between them. CDR1 and CDR2 from the germline V gene are SGHRS and YFSETQ. The CDR3: CASSFKDSRPPETQYF. In DNA form, the CDR3 reads TGCGCCAGCAGCTTTAAGGACAGTAGGCCTCCGGAGACCCAGTACTTC. The complete variable domain, with remaining parts taken from reference TRBV5-1 and TRBJ2-5, reads KAGVTQTPRYLIKTRGQQVTLSCSPISGHRSVSWYQQTPGQGLQFLFEYFSETQRNKGNFPGRFSGRQFSNSRSEMNVSTLELGDSALYLCASSFKDSRPPETQYFGPGTRLLVL.

The chain links TRBV6-5 to TRBJ2-1, with 10 positions matching TRBD2. V dropped 8 bases and J dropped 0; count of bases not matched to a gene: 4. Germline-derived CDR1 and CDR2 are MNHEY and SVGAGI. The length of the CDR3 is 15 residues. CDR3 region: CASSTSGYSYNEQFF. The CDR3 DNA is TGTGCCAGCTCGACTAGCGGGTACTCCTACAATGAGCAGTTCTTC.

V usage is TRBV6-1 and J usage is TRBJ2-3; 10 nucleotides agree with TRBD2. The CDR3 is made up of 19 amino acids. Germline CDR1 reads MNHNS; CDR2 reads SASEGT. The V gene end was trimmed by 2 bases and the J gene end by 4 bases; junction bases not matched to a gene: 15. CDR3: CASSETEIGAAGGSDTQYF. The CDR3 nucleotides are TGTGCCAGCAGTGAAACCGAGATTGGGGCAGCGGGAGGGTCAGATACGCAGTATTTT.

This chain joins TRBV4-3 and TRBJ2-1; D might be TRBD1 (6 bases). Between the trimmed V and J ends, which lost 0 bases and 7 bases, there was a span of 13 bases. Germline loops: CDR1 LGHNA, CDR2 YSLEER. This CDR3 is 15 amino acids long. In DNA, the CDR3 is TGCGCCAGCAGCCAAGATAAAACAGGGTTGAATGAGCAGTTCTTC. Translated: CASSQDKTGLNEQFF.

The CDR3 DNA reads as TGCAGCGCCGGGGGACAGGGGATCACCGGGGAGCTGTTTTTT. Translated, it gives CSAGGQGITGELFF. The chain combines TRBV29-1 with TRBJ2-2, with 10 positions matching TRBD1. V lost 7 bases and J lost 4; bases outside the gene matches: 6. The germline gives CDR1 SQVTM, CDR2 ANQGSEA. The CDR3 spans 14 residues.